This T cell receptor (beta chain) appears in the sequencing data of a study of T cell responses to AZD1222 COVID-19 vaccine. Germline CDR1 DFQATT, CDR2 SNEGSKA (reference sequence). The CDR3 loop spans 17 amino acids. Trimming pared 3 bases from V and 7 bases from J, leaving 27 bases between. A remark on this clone: Its antigen is still unknown.

Study conclusions and caveats: The donor group comprised mostly white British people and more females; the analysis possibly underestimated clonal diversity. Spike-specific TCR breadth and depth both grew after two AZD1222 doses. CD4 TCRs linked to vaccination spanned spike, dominating at 160-218 and 743-854.

Data came from immunoSEQ multiplex PCR; TCRdb stores just in-frame clones and leaves some out. Found here are over 100,000 clones, 86% of them singletons; the top ten hold approximately 12%. The chain recombines TRBV20-1 with TRBJ1-2, with D perhaps matching TRBD1 (5 bases). Source: peripheral blood, taken on day 0 of AZD1222 vaccination. The TCR originated in an adult in good health. This CDR3 reads CSASHNRDRAPLSGYTF. DNA for the CDR3: TGCAGTGCTAGTCACAACCGGGACCGGGCCCCGCTGTCTGGCTACACCTTC.